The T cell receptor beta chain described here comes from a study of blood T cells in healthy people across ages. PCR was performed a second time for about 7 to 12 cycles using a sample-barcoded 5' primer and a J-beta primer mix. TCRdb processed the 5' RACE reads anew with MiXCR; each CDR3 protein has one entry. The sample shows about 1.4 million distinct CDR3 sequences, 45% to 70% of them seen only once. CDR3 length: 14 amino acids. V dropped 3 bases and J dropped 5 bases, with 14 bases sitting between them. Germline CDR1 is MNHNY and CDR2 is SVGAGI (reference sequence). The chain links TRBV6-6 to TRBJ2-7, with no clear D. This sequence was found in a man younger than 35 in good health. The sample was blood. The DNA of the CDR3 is TGTGCCAGCAGTTATATTGCAGGTGGCGACGAGCAGTACTTC. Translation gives CASSYIAGGDEQYF.